The rows below give T cell receptor beta chains drawn from one sample of a study of blood T cell repertoires in COVID-19. Sequencing used immunoSEQ multiplex PCR; TCRdb keeps in-frame clones, though not all of them. Of about 150,000 clones listed, about 79% are singletons. The specimen sequenced was peripheral blood. The source of these receptors is a woman aged 80 or over with acute or convalescent COVID-19. The CDR3 runs from the conserved cysteine through the conserved F or W. Fields, in order: clone size, D gene, V gene, CDR3 length, J gene, CDR3 protein, CDR3 DNA. D genes are given only for firm matches. Not all rows give a size; the values are once, few, many and, for expanded clones, a class.

size: .
D: .
V: TRBV5-6
length: 13
J: TRBJ1-1
CDR3: CASSLRGNTEAFF
DNA: TGTGCCAGCAGCTTGAGGGGTAACACTGAAGCTTTCTTT

size: .
D: TRBD1
V: TRBV27
length: 14
J: TRBJ1-4
CDR3: CASSSRDRQEKLFF
DNA: TGTGCCAGCAGTTCCCGGGACAGGCAGGAAAAACTGTTTTTT

size: .
D: .
V: TRBV3-1/TRBV3-2
length: 15
J: TRBJ2-7
CDR3: CASSQEPGWAGKQYF
DNA: TGTGCCAGCAGCCAAGAACCAGGGTGGGCTGGAAAGCAGTACTTC

size: .
D: .
V: TRBV4-1
length: 15
J: TRBJ1-4
CDR3: CASSQDGQKREKLFF
DNA: TGCGCCAGCAGCCAAGATGGACAGAAACGGGAAAAACTGTTTTTT

size: once
D: .
V: TRBV4-1
length: 17
J: TRBJ1-4
CDR3: CASSQEAGPRTNEKLFF
DNA: TGCGCCAGCAGCCAAGAAGCGGGGCCGAGAACTAATGAAAAACTGTTTTTT

size: once
D: .
V: TRBV2
length: 13
J: TRBJ2-7
CDR3: CATILSGVHEQYF
DNA: TGTGCCACCATTTTATCAGGGGTACACGAGCAGTACTTC

size: .
D: TRBD1
V: TRBV5-5
length: 13
J: TRBJ1-2
CDR3: CASSLQGADGYTF
DNA: TGTGCCAGCAGCTTGCAGGGGGCCGATGGCTACACCTTC

size: .
D: .
V: TRBV19
length: 15
J: TRBJ2-7
CDR3: CASSIGQLGFYEQYF
DNA: TGTGCCAGTAGTATCGGACAGCTAGGGTTCTACGAGCAGTACTTC

size: .
D: TRBD1
V: TRBV5-5
length: 15
J: TRBJ1-1
CDR3: CASSFSTGSNTEAFF
DNA: TGTGCCAGCAGCTTCTCGACAGGGTCGAACACTGAAGCTTTCTTT

size: .
D: TRBD2
V: TRBV5-1
length: 16
J: TRBJ2-7
CDR3: CASGAFERGNSYEQYF
DNA: TGCGCCAGCGGCGCTTTTGAGCGGGGGAACTCCTACGAGCAGTACTTC

size: .
D: .
V: TRBV11-2
length: 13
J: TRBJ1-5
CDR3: CASSLGRFGPQHF
DNA: TGTGCCAGCAGCTTAGGCAGGTTCGGGCCCCAGCATTTT

size: .
D: TRBD1
V: TRBV5-1
length: 15
J: TRBJ2-2
CDR3: CASSFTGGGTGELFF
DNA: TGCGCCAGCAGCTTTACAGGGGGCGGCACCGGGGAGCTGTTTTTT

size: .
D: .
V: TRBV3-1/TRBV3-2
length: 12
J: TRBJ2-3
CDR3: CASSQGQDTQYF
DNA: TGTGCCAGCAGCCAAGGACAAGATACGCAGTATTTT

size: once
D: TRBD1
V: TRBV7-9
length: 13
J: TRBJ1-1
CDR3: CASSTGGRTEAFF
DNA: TGTGCCAGCAGCACAGGGGGGCGGACTGAAGCTTTCTTT

size: once
D: .
V: TRBV10-3
length: 12
J: TRBJ1-1
CDR3: CASWSGDTEAFF
DNA: TGTGCCTCCTGGAGCGGGGACACTGAAGCTTTCTTT

size: .
D: .
V: TRBV18
length: 13
J: TRBJ2-5
CDR3: CASSPTYQETQYF
DNA: TGTGCCAGCTCACCGACATACCAAGAGACCCAGTACTTC

size: .
D: .
V: TRBV27
length: 17
J: TRBJ2-2
CDR3: CASSLWRGFSASGELFF
DNA: TGTGCCAGCAGTCTTTGGAGGGGATTCTCCGCGTCCGGGGAGCTGTTTTTT

size: .
D: TRBD2
V: TRBV7-9
length: 17
J: TRBJ2-5
CDR3: CASSSRLAGDNQETQYF
DNA: TGTGCCAGCAGCTCCCGACTAGCGGGGGATAACCAAGAGACCCAGTACTTC

size: .
D: .
V: TRBV10-3
length: 16
J: TRBJ1-5
CDR3: CAISESGQDLNQPQHF
DNA: TGTGCCATCAGTGAGTCGGGGCAGGACCTCAATCAGCCCCAGCATTTT

size: .
D: .
V: TRBV7-3
length: 14
J: TRBJ1-2
CDR3: CASSSGGTEYGYTF
DNA: TGTGCCAGCAGCTCCGGCGGGACTGAATATGGCTACACCTTC

size: .
D: TRBD1
V: TRBV11-2
length: 16
J: TRBJ2-7
CDR3: CASSSNLGQGAYEQYF
DNA: TGTGCCAGCAGCTCCAACTTGGGACAGGGGGCCTACGAGCAGTACTTC

size: .
D: .
V: TRBV21-1
length: 18
J: TRBJ1-6
CDR3: CASSKQGPGELHNSPLHF
DNA: TGTGCCAGCAGCAAACAGGGTCCAGGGGAGCTTCATAATTCACCCCTCCACTTT

size: .
D: .
V: TRBV30
length: 11
J: TRBJ1-4
CDR3: CAWSHGEKLFF
DNA: TGTGCCTGGAGTCACGGTGAAAAACTGTTTTTT

size: .
D: TRBD2
V: TRBV19
length: 17
J: TRBJ2-2
CDR3: CASSISRSGGITGELFF
DNA: TGTGCCAGTAGTATCTCCCGCAGCGGGGGTATCACCGGGGAGCTGTTTTTT

size: once
D: .
V: TRBV18
length: 15
J: TRBJ1-1
CDR3: CASSQGYGMNTEAFF
DNA: TGTGCCAGCTCACAGGGGTATGGGATGAACACTGAAGCTTTCTTT

size: .
D: .
V: TRBV30
length: 13
J: TRBJ2-1
CDR3: CAWSVLGANEQFF
DNA: TGTGCCTGGAGTGTACTGGGGGCCAATGAGCAGTTCTTC

size: .
D: .
V: TRBV18
length: 16
J: TRBJ1-3
CDR3: CASSQKQGNSGNTIYF
DNA: TGTGCCAGCTCACAAAAACAGGGAAACTCTGGAAACACCATATATTTT

size: few
D: .
V: TRBV7-9
length: 12
J: TRBJ1-1
CDR3: CASSPSGLEAFF
DNA: TGTGCCAGCAGCCCTTCAGGGCTTGAAGCTTTCTTT

size: .
D: .
V: TRBV3-1/TRBV3-2
length: 11
J: TRBJ1-2
CDR3: CASSGEYGYTF
DNA: TGTGCCAGCAGTGGGGAGTATGGCTACACCTTC

size: .
D: TRBD1
V: TRBV7-3
length: 14
J: TRBJ2-3
CDR3: CASSLIERDSTQYF
DNA: TGTGCCAGCAGCTTAATCGAGAGGGACAGTACGCAGTATTTT

size: .
D: TRBD1
V: TRBV27
length: 14
J: TRBJ2-7
CDR3: CASSHRDREFLQYF
DNA: TGTGCCAGCAGTCATCGTGACAGGGAATTTCTGCAGTACTTC

size: .
D: .
V: TRBV3-1/TRBV3-2
length: 13
J: TRBJ1-2
CDR3: CASSQDPAVGYTF
DNA: TGTGCCAGCAGCCAAGACCCAGCGGTCGGCTACACCTTC

size: .
D: .
V: TRBV11-1
length: 14
J: TRBJ2-3
CDR3: CASSPGLFSDTQYF
DNA: TGTGCCAGCAGCCCGGGACTTTTTTCGGATACGCAGTATTTT

size: .
D: TRBD1
V: TRBV7-3
length: 14
J: TRBJ1-4
CDR3: CASSLGQGAGKLFF
DNA: TGTGCCAGCAGCTTGGGACAGGGGGCAGGAAAACTGTTTTTT

size: once
D: .
V: TRBV3-1/TRBV3-2
length: 14
J: TRBJ2-3
CDR3: CASSQVSSTDTQYF
DNA: TGTGCCAGCAGCCAAGTGTCTTCGACAGATACGCAGTATTTT

size: once
D: .
V: TRBV19
length: 16
J: TRBJ1-1
CDR3: CASSPSGGIGNTEAFF
DNA: TGTGCCAGTAGTCCCTCAGGAGGGATTGGGAACACTGAAGCTTTCTTT

size: .
D: .
V: TRBV3-1/TRBV3-2
length: 13
J: TRBJ2-2
CDR3: CASSQARPGELFF
DNA: TGTGCCAGCAGCCAAGCTAGGCCCGGGGAGCTGTTTTTT

size: once
D: TRBD2
V: TRBV6-2/TRBV6-3
length: 17
J: TRBJ2-1
CDR3: CASSYWGLAGGQNEQFF
DNA: TGTGCCAGCAGTTACTGGGGTCTAGCGGGGGGGCAGAATGAGCAGTTCTTC

size: .
D: .
V: TRBV7-8
length: 14
J: TRBJ2-7
CDR3: CASSNGQLDYEQYF
DNA: TGTGCCAGCAGCAACGGACAGCTCGACTACGAGCAGTACTTC

size: .
D: .
V: TRBV19
length: 14
J: TRBJ1-1
CDR3: CASYLTGAHTEAFF
DNA: TGTGCCAGCTATCTGACAGGTGCCCACACTGAAGCTTTCTTT

size: .
D: TRBD1
V: TRBV5-6
length: 14
J: TRBJ2-7
CDR3: CASSLGTGIYEQYF
DNA: TGTGCCAGCAGCTTAGGGACAGGGATCTACGAGCAGTACTTC

size: .
D: TRBD1
V: TRBV7-2
length: 17
J: TRBJ1-2
CDR3: CASSLGTGVRANYGYTF
DNA: TGTGCCAGCAGCTTAGGGACAGGGGTAAGGGCCAACTATGGCTACACCTTC

size: few
D: .
V: TRBV30
length: 12
J: TRBJ1-4
CDR3: CAWSTGNEKLFF
DNA: TGTGCCTGGTCCACAGGAAATGAAAAACTGTTTTTT

size: .
D: TRBD2
V: TRBV18
length: 13
J: TRBJ2-4
CDR3: CASSIGREDIQYF
DNA: TGTGCCAGCTCAATAGGACGGGAGGACATTCAGTACTTC

size: .
D: .
V: TRBV19
length: 12
J: TRBJ2-2
CDR3: CASSIRGGELFF
DNA: TGTGCCAGTAGTATTAGAGGCGGGGAGCTGTTTTTT

size: .
D: TRBD1
V: TRBV5-1
length: 17
J: TRBJ1-1
CDR3: CASSLGHGDRANTEAFF
DNA: TGCGCCAGCAGCTTGGGACACGGGGACAGAGCGAACACTGAAGCTTTCTTT

size: .
D: TRBD2
V: TRBV3-1/TRBV3-2
length: 16
J: TRBJ2-4
CDR3: CASSQDRASGGDIQYF
DNA: TGTGCCAGCAGCCAAGATAGGGCTAGCGGGGGGGACATTCAGTACTTC

size: .
D: TRBD2
V: TRBV9
length: 16
J: TRBJ2-1
CDR3: CASSVAGTSGYNEQFF
DNA: TGTGCCAGCAGCGTAGCCGGGACTAGCGGGTACAATGAGCAGTTCTTC

size: .
D: .
V: TRBV5-1
length: 14
J: TRBJ1-4
CDR3: CASKQDSRNEKLFF
DNA: TGCGCCAGTAAACAAGATAGCCGTAATGAAAAACTGTTTTTT

size: .
D: TRBD1
V: TRBV11-2
length: 13
J: TRBJ1-1
CDR3: CASSPDRGTEAFF
DNA: TGTGCCAGCAGCCCGGACAGGGGCACTGAAGCTTTCTTT

size: .
D: .
V: TRBV7-8
length: 14
J: TRBJ2-4
CDR3: CASSLDRVESVQYF
DNA: TGTGCCAGCAGCTTAGACAGGGTGGAATCCGTTCAGTACTTC

size: .
D: .
V: TRBV21-1
length: 15
J: TRBJ1-5
CDR3: CASSKDDSSNQPQHF
DNA: TGTGCCAGCAGCAAAGATGACAGTAGCAATCAGCCCCAGCATTTT